The rows below give T cell receptor beta chains drawn from one sample of a study of CD8 T cells in ankylosing spondylitis. TCRdb used MiXCR to reprocess the 5' RACE reads, holding one entry per CDR3 protein. The sample has 200,000 to 250,000 distinct CDR3 sequences; 20% to 30% are singletons. Source material: blood, either unsorted or a sorted T cell fraction (not recorded which). The receptors originated from a male donor with ankylosing spondylitis or in good health (not recorded which). The conserved cysteine and the conserved F or W are not part of the CDR3 here. A D gene is named only where the DNA matches it firmly.

D	V	CDR3
NA	TRBV28	ASSFRAGGQF
NA	TRBV20-1	SARANGNSNQPQH
TRBD2	TRBV20-1	SATTGLAGGRKDTQY
NA	TRBV5-1	ASSWSTKFDGTDTQY
NA	TRBV29-1	SVGGRENTEAF
TRBD1	TRBV5-6	ASSTAGGAYTEAF
TRBD2	TRBV20-1	SASGASGGSGANVLT
TRBD2	TRBV6-2/TRBV6-3	ASSRPAGGRQETQY
NA	TRBV20-1	SAGGASPYEQY
TRBD1	TRBV12-3/TRBV12-4	ASGQGAGQPQH
NA	TRBV28	ASSWGATVGELF
NA	TRBV15	ASQRDTNTGELF
TRBD2	TRBV19	ASSTWGLAGRNEQF
NA	TRBV5-1	ASRREGLETQY
NA	TRBV7-6	ASSPTETHSPLH
NA	TRBV29-1	SVDKGKNIQY
TRBD2	TRBV9	ASSAPGTSGSNEQF
NA	TRBV7-2	ASSLVSISATNEKLF
NA	TRBV7-2	ASSSTSYSPKD
NA	TRBV20-1	SARTRAPNYGYT
NA	TRBV7-2	ASSEYSGYNEQF
TRBD2	TRBV20-1	SASSGGRVGVEQY
NA	TRBV12-3/TRBV12-4	ASSLFPSWG
NA	TRBV20-1	SARTGTANTGELF
NA	TRBV10-3	AISEPPGGGENNEQF
NA	TRBV18	ASSPGTEKETQY
TRBD1	TRBV29-1	SAGGQLRGTGELF
TRBD1	TRBV6-1	ASSKTTGVNTGELF
TRBD1	TRBV6-1	ASSRDSVGNEQF
TRBD2	TRBV12-3/TRBV12-4	ASSTAAGGRDTQY
NA	TRBV12-3/TRBV12-4	ASSREYEQY
TRBD2	TRBV5-6	ASSLAGAINEQF
TRBD2	TRBV20-1	SARDGASGRGNEQF
TRBD2	TRBV7-6	ASSAGRSYEQY
NA	TRBV7-2	ASSFGPGIEKLF
NA	TRBV5-1	ASSVTGPSGHGYT
NA	TRBV6-2/TRBV6-3	ASSPGGGLAYEQY
TRBD2	TRBV20-1	SARVGGSFYEQY
TRBD1	TRBV10-3	AIRTGGSYEQY
TRBD1	TRBV11-2	ASSLWDRGPEQY
TRBD2	TRBV5-1	ASSSRLANNEQF
NA	TRBV20-1	SARDGGYEQY
NA	TRBV5-1	ASSLVARDTEAF
NA	TRBV29-1	SVGAGNNYGYT
NA	TRBV7-8	ASSERTLRNEQF
NA	TRBV7-6	ASSLGAEGTQY
NA	TRBV6-2/TRBV6-3	ASSYTIGDKENQPQH
TRBD1	TRBV5-1	ASSDGSTGVRREQY
NA	TRBV5-4	ASSLVNEETQY
TRBD1	TRBV20-1	SAVGTGRETNQPQH
NA	TRBV20-1	SASEVSYEQY
NA	TRBV29-1	SVETGFGYT
TRBD2	TRBV5-1	ASSSGSLAGVPYEQY
TRBD2	TRBV9	ASRSSGSTGELF
TRBD2	TRBV20-1	SASPSGYNEQF
TRBD2	TRBV20-1	SARDRRAGDEQY
NA	TRBV12-3/TRBV12-4	ASSLQETGELF
TRBD2	TRBV20-1	SARDLAGVNNEQF
NA	TRBV20-1	SARDGGPMSP